This T cell receptor (beta chain) emerged from a study of T cell responses to AZD1222 COVID-19 vaccine. Study-wide results and limits: Reports say nearly half of spike-specific TCRs go after unmutated variant regions. Regions 160-218 and 743-854 dominated among vaccine-associated CD4 TCRs spanning spike. Clonal diversity may have been underestimated, and the donors were mostly white British, with more females than males. The study found Spike-specific TCR breadth and depth rose after two AZD1222 doses.

Assay used: immunoSEQ multiplex PCR; TCRdb lists only in-frame clones, some missing. The sample consists of 150,000 to 200,000 clones, more than 85% of them appearing once. To note about this clone: As yet, its antigen is unknown.

The receptor's source is an adult who received the AZD1222 COVID-19 vaccine. Here the sequenced sample was peripheral blood, taken 28 days after the second AZD1222 dose.

The CDR3 nucleotides are TGTGCCAGCAGCCGGACTAGCGGTTCCAGCTCCTACAATGAGCAGTTCTTC. Translating gives CASSRTSGSSSYNEQFF. The chain joins TRBV11-3 to TRBJ2-1; 10 nucleotides match TRBD2. CDR3 length equals 17 residues. The V gene end was trimmed by 5 bases and the J gene end by 0 bases; junction bases not matched to a gene: 7. CDR1 and CDR2 from the germline V gene are SGHNT and YENEEA.